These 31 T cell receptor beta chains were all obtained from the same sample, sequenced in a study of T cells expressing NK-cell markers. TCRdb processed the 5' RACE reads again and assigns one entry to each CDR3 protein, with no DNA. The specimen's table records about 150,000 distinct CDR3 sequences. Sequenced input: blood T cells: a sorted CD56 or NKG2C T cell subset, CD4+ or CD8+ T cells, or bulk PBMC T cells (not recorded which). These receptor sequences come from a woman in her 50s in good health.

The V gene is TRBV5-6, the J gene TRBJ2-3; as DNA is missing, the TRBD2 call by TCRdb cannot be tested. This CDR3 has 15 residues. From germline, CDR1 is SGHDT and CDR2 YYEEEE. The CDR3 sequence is CASSLAGETTDTQYF.

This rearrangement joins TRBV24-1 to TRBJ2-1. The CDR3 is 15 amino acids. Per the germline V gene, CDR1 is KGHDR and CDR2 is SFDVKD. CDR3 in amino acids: CATSDTAGAHNEQFF.

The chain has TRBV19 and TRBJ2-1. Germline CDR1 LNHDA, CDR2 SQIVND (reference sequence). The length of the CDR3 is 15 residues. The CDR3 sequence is CASSHVGYNYNEQFF.

This chain's CDR3 is CASSRGAQPQHF. This chain connects TRBV6-2 or TRBV6-3 to TRBJ1-5; absent DNA, TCRdb's TRBD1 call cannot be checked. CDR3 length equals 12 residues. Germline assignment: CDR1 MNHEY and CDR2 SVGEGT.

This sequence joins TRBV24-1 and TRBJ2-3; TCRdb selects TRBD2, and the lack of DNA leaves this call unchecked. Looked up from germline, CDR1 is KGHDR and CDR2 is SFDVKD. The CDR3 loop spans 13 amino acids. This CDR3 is CATSSGSADTQYF.

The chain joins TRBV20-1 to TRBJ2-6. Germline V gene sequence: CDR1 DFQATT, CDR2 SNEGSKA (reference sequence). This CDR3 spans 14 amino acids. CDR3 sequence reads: CSAADPSGANVLTF.

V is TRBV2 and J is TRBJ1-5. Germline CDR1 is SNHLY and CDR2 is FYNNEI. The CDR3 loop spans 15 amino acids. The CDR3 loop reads CSSSEGAHSNQPQHF.

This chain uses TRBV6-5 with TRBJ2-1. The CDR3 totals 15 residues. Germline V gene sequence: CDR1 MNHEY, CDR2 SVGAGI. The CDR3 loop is CASAHAGTPHSEQFF.

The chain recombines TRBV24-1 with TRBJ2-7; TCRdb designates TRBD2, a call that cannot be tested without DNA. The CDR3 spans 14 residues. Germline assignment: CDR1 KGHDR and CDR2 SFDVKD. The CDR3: CATSGGLAVDEQYF.

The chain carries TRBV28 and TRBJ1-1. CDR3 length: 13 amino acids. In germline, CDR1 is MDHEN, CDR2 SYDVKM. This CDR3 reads CASSRDILPEAFF. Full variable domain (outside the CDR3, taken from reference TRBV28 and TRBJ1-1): DVKVTQSSRYLVKRTGEKVFLECVQDMDHENMFWYRQDPGLGLRLIYFSYDVKMKEKGDIPEGYSVSREKKERFSLILESASTNQTSMYLCASSRDILPEAFFGQGTRLTVV.

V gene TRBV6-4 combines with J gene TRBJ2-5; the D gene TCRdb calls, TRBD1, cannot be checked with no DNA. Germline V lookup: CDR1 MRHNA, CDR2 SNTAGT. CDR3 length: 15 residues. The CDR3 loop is CASSDRGGTGETQYF.

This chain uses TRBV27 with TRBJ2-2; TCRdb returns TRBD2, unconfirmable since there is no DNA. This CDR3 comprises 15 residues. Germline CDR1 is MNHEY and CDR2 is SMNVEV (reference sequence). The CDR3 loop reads CASSFEGPNTGELFF.

CDR3 loop: CASSQTGSYNEQFF. The rearrangement links TRBV11-2 to TRBJ2-1; checking the TCRdb D call of TRBD1 is not possible without DNA. Germline CDR1 SGHAT, CDR2 FQNNGV. The CDR3 has 14 residues.

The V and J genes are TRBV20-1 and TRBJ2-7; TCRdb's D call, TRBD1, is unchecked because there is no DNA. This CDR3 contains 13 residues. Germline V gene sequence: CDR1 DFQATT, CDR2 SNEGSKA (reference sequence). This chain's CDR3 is CSARDQDSYEQYF.

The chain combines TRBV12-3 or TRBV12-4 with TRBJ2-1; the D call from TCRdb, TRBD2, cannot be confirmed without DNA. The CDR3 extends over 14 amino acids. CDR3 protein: CASILRGGLDEQFF.

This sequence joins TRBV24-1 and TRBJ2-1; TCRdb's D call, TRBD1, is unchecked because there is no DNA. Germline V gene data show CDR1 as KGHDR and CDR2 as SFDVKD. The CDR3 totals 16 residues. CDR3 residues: CATSDLRGTQVDEQFF.

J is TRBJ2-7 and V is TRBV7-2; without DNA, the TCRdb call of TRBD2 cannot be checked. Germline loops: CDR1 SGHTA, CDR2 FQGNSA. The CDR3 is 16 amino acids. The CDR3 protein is CASSSDVAALVYEQYF.

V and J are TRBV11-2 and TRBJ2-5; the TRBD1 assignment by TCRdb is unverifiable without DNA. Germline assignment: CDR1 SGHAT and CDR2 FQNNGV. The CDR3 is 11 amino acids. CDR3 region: CATQGSETQYF.

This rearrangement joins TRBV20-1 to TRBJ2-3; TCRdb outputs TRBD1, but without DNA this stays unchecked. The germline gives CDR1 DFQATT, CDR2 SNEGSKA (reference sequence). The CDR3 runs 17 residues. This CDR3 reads CSARDRERNRGTDTQYF.

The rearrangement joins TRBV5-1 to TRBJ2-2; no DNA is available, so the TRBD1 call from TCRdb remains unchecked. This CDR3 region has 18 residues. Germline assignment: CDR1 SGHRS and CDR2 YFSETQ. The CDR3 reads CASSLTQQGVPGTGELFF.

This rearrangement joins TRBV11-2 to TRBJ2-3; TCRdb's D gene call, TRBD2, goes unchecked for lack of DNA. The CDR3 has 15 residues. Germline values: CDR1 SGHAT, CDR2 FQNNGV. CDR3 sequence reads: CASSVPTGEADTQYF.

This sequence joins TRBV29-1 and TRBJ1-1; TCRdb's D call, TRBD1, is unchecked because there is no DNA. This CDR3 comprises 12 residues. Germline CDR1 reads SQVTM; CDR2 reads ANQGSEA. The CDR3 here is CSVKPGDTEAFF.

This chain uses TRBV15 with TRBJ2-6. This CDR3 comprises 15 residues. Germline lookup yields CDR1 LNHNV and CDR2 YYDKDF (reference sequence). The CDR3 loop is CATSRGQSGANVLTF.

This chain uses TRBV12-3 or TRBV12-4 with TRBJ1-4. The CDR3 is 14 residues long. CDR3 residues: CASSLEGFNEKLFF.

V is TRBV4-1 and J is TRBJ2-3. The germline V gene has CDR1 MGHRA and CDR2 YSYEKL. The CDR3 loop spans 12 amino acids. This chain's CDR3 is CASSQTSTGQYF.

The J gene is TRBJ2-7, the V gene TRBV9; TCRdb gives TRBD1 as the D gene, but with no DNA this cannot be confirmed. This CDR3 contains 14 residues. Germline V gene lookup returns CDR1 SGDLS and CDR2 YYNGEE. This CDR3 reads CASSNVPTSYEQYF.

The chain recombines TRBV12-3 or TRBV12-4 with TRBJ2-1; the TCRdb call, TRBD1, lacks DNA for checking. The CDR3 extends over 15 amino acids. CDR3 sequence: CASSSGTISYNEQFF.

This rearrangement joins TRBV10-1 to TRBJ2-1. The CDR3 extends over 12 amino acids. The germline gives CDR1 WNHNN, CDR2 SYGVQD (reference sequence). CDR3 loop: CASVGVDGEQFF.

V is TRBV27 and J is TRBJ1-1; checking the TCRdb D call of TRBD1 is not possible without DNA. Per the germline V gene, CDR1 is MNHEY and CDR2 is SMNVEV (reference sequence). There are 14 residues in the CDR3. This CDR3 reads CASRLGQGNTEAFF.

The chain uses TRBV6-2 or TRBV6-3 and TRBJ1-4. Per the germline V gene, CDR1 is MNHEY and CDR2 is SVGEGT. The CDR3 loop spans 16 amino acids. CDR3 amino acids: CASSYGVGRIAEKLFF.

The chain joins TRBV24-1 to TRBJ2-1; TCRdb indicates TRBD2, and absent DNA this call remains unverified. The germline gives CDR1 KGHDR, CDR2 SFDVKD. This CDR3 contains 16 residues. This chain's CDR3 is CATSGLLAGGHNEQFF.